The present TCR beta chain was sequenced within a study of blood T cell repertoires in COVID-19. Study background: Collection of acute and convalescent COVID-19 samples took place in the United States, Italy and Spain. In each case, the material was cDNA or gDNA derived from T cells, B-cell-depleted T cells, or PBMCs.

The CDR3 is 14 amino acids. Germline-derived CDR1 and CDR2 are ENHRY and SYGVKD. J gave up 6 bases and V 10 bases, and 8 bases lay outside the gene matches. Original processing notes: Reference gene primer amplification in the assay estimated nucleated cell counts. Sequencing used immunoSEQ multiplex PCR; TCRdb keeps in-frame clones, though not all of them. V, J and clone size are those of that table, while D and trimming were read from the DNA. Here the sample spans more than 95,000 clones, 88% being singletons. The receptor was isolated from a woman of 80 years or more with acute or convalescent COVID-19. Sequenced material: peripheral blood. The chain joins TRBV10-3 to TRBJ2-2, with TRBD1 matching over 10 bases. CDR3 sequence (DNA): TGTGCCACCAACCCCGGGACAGGGGCCGGGGAGCTGTTTTTT. Protein product: CATNPGTGAGELFF.